These 21 T cell receptor beta chains share one sample of origin, sequenced in a study of shared clonotypes between healthy human individuals. Profiled with immunoSEQ multiplex PCR; TCRdb holds only in-frame clones, not every one. The table lists 2 million to 2.5 million clones, over 85% of them singletons, with 0.35% to 0.45% in the top ten. The specimen sequenced was naive CD4+ T cells from PBMCs. Subset in this sample: CD45RA+ positively selected. The receptors here all came from a man younger than 35 in good health. Some clones in this sample may be carry-over from other donors' samples.

The chain is built from TRBV5-4 and TRBJ1-6; D is uncertain. Trimming pared 4 bases from V and 10 bases from J, leaving 9 bases between. CDR3 length equals 12 residues. The V gene's germline CDR1 is SGHNT and CDR2 YYREEE (reference sequence). CDR3 sequence: CASSRKESPLHF. In DNA, the CDR3 is TGTGCCAGCAGCAGGAAGGAATCACCCCTCCACTTT.

This clone was found a few times. This CDR3 is also generated by other DNA sequences in the sample. The gene calls are TRBV10-3 and TRBJ1-1; perhaps TRBD1 as D (5 bases). The CDR3 length is 15 residues. V was cut by 0 bases and J by 1 base, with 9 bases left in between. Looked up from germline, CDR1 is ENHRY and CDR2 is SYGVKD. CDR3 protein: CAISESWGSNTEAFF. Here the CDR3 DNA reads TGTGCCATCAGTGAGTCGTGGGGGTCGAACACTGAAGCTTTCTTT.

V and J are TRBV7-3 and TRBJ2-2; 9 bases agree with TRBD2. The V gene's germline CDR1 is SGHTA and CDR2 FQGTGA. V was pared by 2 bases and J by 4 bases, with 2 bases of the junction left unmatched. The CDR3 length is 15 residues. In DNA form, the CDR3 reads TGTGCCAGCAGCTTAGGGACTAGCTTCACCGGGGAGCTGTTTTTT. Its protein product is CASSLGTSFTGELFF.

This clone appeared a single time. The chain has TRBV5-1 and TRBJ2-5; D is perhaps TRBD2 (5 bases). The CDR3 is 13 residues long. Germline V gene lookup returns CDR1 SGHRS and CDR2 YFSETQ. Trimming pared 4 bases from V and 3 bases from J, leaving 10 bases between. The CDR3 DNA reads as TGCGCCAGCAGCGGCGGGTTGGAAGAGACCCAGTACTTC. Its translation: CASSGGLEETQYF. Combining the CDR3 with reference TRBV5-1 and TRBJ2-5 gives the whole variable domain KAGVTQTPRYLIKTRGQQVTLSCSPISGHRSVSWYQQTPGQGLQFLFEYFSETQRNKGNFPGRFSGRQFSNSRSEMNVSTLELGDSALYLCASSGGLEETQYFGPGTRLLVL.

The chain employs TRBV19 and TRBJ2-3; unclear D gene. This CDR3 has 13 residues. CDR1 LNHDA and CDR2 SQIVND come from the germline V gene (reference sequence). V was clipped by 3 bases and J by 7 bases, with 11 bases between them. The CDR3: CASSIGPANTQYF. CDR3 bases: TGTGCCAGTAGTATCGGACCGGCCAATACGCAGTATTTT.

V gene TRBV30 combines with J gene TRBJ2-5; the D is unclear. The CDR3 is 12 amino acids. Germline assignment: CDR1 GTSNPN and CDR2 SVGIG (reference sequence). Deletions cut 4 bases from V and 5 bases from J, with 11 bases between. The CDR3, as DNA: TGTGCCTGGAATGGAGTCGGGGAGACCCAGTACTTC. This sequence encodes CAWNGVGETQYF. Together with reference TRBV30 and TRBJ2-5, the CDR3 gives the full variable domain: SQTIHQWPATLVQPVGSPLSLECTVEGTSNPNLYWYRQAAGRGLQLLFYSVGIGQISSEVPQNLSASRPQDRQFILSSKKLLLSDSGFYLCAWNGVGETQYFGPGTRLLVL.

Comment on this clone: The same CDR3 arises from other DNA sequences in this sample as well. The V call is TRBV27, the J call TRBJ1-2; D is undetermined. Germline CDR1 is MNHEY and CDR2 is SMNVEV (reference sequence). The CDR3 length is 13 residues. Trimming pared 6 bases from V and 5 bases from J, leaving 13 bases between. As DNA, the CDR3 is TGTGCCAGCAGCCTCCGGGGATTTTATGGCTACACCTTC. Encoded protein: CASSLRGFYGYTF.

The rearrangement links TRBV5-4 to TRBJ1-2; D remains unclear. The CDR3 has 13 residues. V lost 4 bases and J lost 8, with 15 bases in between. The germline V gene has CDR1 SGHNT and CDR2 YYREEE (reference sequence). The CDR3, as DNA: TGTGCCAGCAGCCCCAGCGGGTCGGCCGGCTACACCTTC. Translated: CASSPSGSAGYTF.

Worth noting for this clone: The same CDR3 is also encoded by other DNA sequences in this sample. The V call is TRBV9, the J call TRBJ2-3, with 14 positions matching TRBD2. This CDR3 is 17 amino acids long. The germline CDR1 and CDR2 sequences are SGDLS and YYNGEE. V shed 0 bases and J 3 bases; nucleotides not matched to a gene: 3. In DNA, the CDR3 is TGTGCCAGCAGCGTAGGACTAGCGGGAGGGCGGACAGATACGCAGTATTTT. This encodes CASSVGLAGGRTDTQYF.

The chain couples TRBV7-3 to TRBJ2-1; D gene ambiguous. The germline V gene encodes CDR1 SGHTA and CDR2 FQGTGA. This CDR3 has 15 amino acids. The V end was cut by 5 bases, the J end by 4 bases, with 15 bases between. The DNA of the CDR3 is TGTGCCAGCAGCCTCATCCGAGAAGGTTACAATGAGCAGTTCTTC. Encoded protein: CASSLIREGYNEQFF.

The chain employs TRBV19 and TRBJ1-2, with D hard to call. The CDR3 covers 14 residues. V dropped 5 bases and J dropped 4 bases, with 14 bases sitting between them. The V gene's germline CDR1 is LNHDA and CDR2 SQIVND (reference sequence). CDR3 coding DNA: TGTGCCAGTAGTTTCCCGGGAAGCTTCTATGGCTACACCTTC. Its translation: CASSFPGSFYGYTF.

The rearrangement uses TRBV2 and TRBJ1-1; D is uncertain. CDR3 length equals 13 residues. V shed 6 bases and J shed 1 base, with 9 bases lying between them. The germline V gene has CDR1 SNHLY and CDR2 FYNNEI. The CDR3 DNA follows: TGTGCCAGCAGCTCAGTCCCGAACACTGAAGCTTTCTTT. Amino acid sequence: CASSSVPNTEAFF.

V gene TRBV5-4 combines with J gene TRBJ2-1; possibly TRBD2 for D (5 bases). Germline lookup yields CDR1 SGHNT and CDR2 YYREEE (reference sequence). The length of the CDR3 is 16 residues. The V end lost 3 bases, the J end lost 0 bases, and 13 bases lay between the germline ends. CDR3 region: CASSSQLGSSYNEQFF. In DNA form, the CDR3 reads TGTGCCAGCAGCTCCCAGTTGGGGAGCTCCTACAATGAGCAGTTCTTC. The full variable domain, completed using reference TRBV5-4 and TRBJ2-1, is ETGVTQSPTHLIKTRGQQVTLRCSSQSGHNTVSWYQQALGQGPQFIFQYYREEENGRGNFPPRFSGLQFPNYSSELNVNALELDDSALYLCASSSQLGSSYNEQFFGPGTRLTVL.

This clone was detected once. Additional DNA sequences in this sample encode the identical CDR3. The chain recombines TRBV20-1 with TRBJ1-1; D is unclear. The length of the CDR3 is 11 residues. Trimming cost V 5 bases and J 2 bases, with 6 bases left between them. Germline loops: CDR1 DFQATT, CDR2 SNEGSKA (reference sequence). This CDR3 is CSASPNTEAFF. The CDR3 DNA reads TGCAGTGCTTCACCTAACACTGAAGCTTTCTTT.

J is TRBJ2-1 and V is TRBV29-1; the match to TRBD2 covers 7 bases. The germline gives CDR1 SQVTM, CDR2 ANQGSEA. Trimming at V came to 6 bases and at J to 5 bases, leaving 4 bases not matched to a gene. The CDR3 length is 12 residues. The CDR3 region has the DNA TGCAGCGTCCTGGGGAGGGACAATGAGCAGTTCTTC. It translates to CSVLGRDNEQFF.

On this clone itself: Within the sample, other DNA sequences also encode this same CDR3. This chain uses TRBV28 with TRBJ1-3; unclear D gene. The CDR3 length is 12 residues. Trimming pared 3 bases from V and 3 bases from J, leaving 3 bases between. Germline lookup yields CDR1 MDHEN and CDR2 SYDVKM. The CDR3 DNA reads TGTGCCAGCAGTTTGGGTGGAAACACCATATATTTT. As protein: CASSLGGNTIYF. Complete variable domain (other parts from reference TRBV28 and TRBJ1-3): DVKVTQSSRYLVKRTGEKVFLECVQDMDHENMFWYRQDPGLGLRLIYFSYDVKMKEKGDIPEGYSVSREKKERFSLILESASTNQTSMYLCASSLGGNTIYFGEGSWLTVV.

The J gene is TRBJ1-1, the V gene TRBV2; 9 bases are shared with TRBD1. Unmatched junction bases numbered 14, after V lost 9 bases and J lost 0 bases. Germline assignment: CDR1 SNHLY and CDR2 FYNNEI. The CDR3 length is 17 residues. The CDR3 DNA is TGTGCCAGGAGATTTTCGGACAGGGGCCCCATGAACACTGAAGCTTTCTTT. Its translation is CARRFSDRGPMNTEAFF.

This sequence joins TRBV19 and TRBJ2-7; D may be TRBD2 (7 bases). Per the germline V gene, CDR1 is LNHDA and CDR2 is SQIVND (reference sequence). The CDR3 is 13 residues long. Trimming left V 4 bases short and J 6 bases short, with 13 bases between. In nucleotides, the CDR3 is TGTGCCAGTAGTACTGGAAGGGGGGGCGAGCAGTACTTC. Amino acid sequence: CASSTGRGGEQYF.

To note about this clone: The sample holds other DNA sequences that translate to the same CDR3. The chain carries TRBV7-3 and TRBJ1-1; 9 bases fit TRBD1. CDR3 length: 13 residues. The germline CDR1 and CDR2 sequences are SGHTA and FQGTGA. Trimming took 1 base from V and 6 from J; bases not matched to a gene: 0. CDR3 region: CASSLRQGAEAFF. CDR3 DNA: TGTGCCAGCAGCTTAAGACAGGGGGCTGAAGCTTTCTTT.

This rearrangement joins TRBV19 to TRBJ2-7, with 10 bases that match TRBD2. The CDR3 contains 15 residues. The germline V gene has CDR1 LNHDA and CDR2 SQIVND (reference sequence). V shed 3 bases and J 6 bases; nucleotides not matched to a gene: 8. This chain's CDR3 is CASSMRASGSGEQYF. Written as DNA, the CDR3 is TGTGCCAGTAGTATGAGGGCTAGCGGGAGCGGCGAGCAGTACTTC. Based on the CDR3 plus reference TRBV19 and TRBJ2-7, the full variable domain is DGGITQSPKYLFRKEGQNVTLSCEQNLNHDAMYWYRQDPGQGLRLIYYSQIVNDFQKGDIAEGYSVSREKKESFPLTVTSAQKNPTAFYLCASSMRASGSGEQYFGPGTRLTVT.

The chain is built from TRBV18 and TRBJ2-1, with no clear D. The CDR3 spans 12 residues. Germline CDR1 is KGHSH and CDR2 is LQKENI. Trimming pared 0 bases from V and 9 bases from J, leaving 6 bases between. CDR3 amino acids: CASSPPSFEQFF. The CDR3, as DNA: TGTGCCAGCTCACCACCTTCGTTTGAGCAGTTCTTC.